Ten or more counts support the clone carrying this T cell receptor (beta chain). The sample belongs to a study of T-cell reconstitution after alpha-beta-depleted transplantation in children. Unique molecular identifiers were used in preparing the TCRbeta library. TCRdb reprocessed the PCR reads via MiXCR and lists one record per CDR3 protein. Counted here are some 400,000 distinct CDR3 sequences, roughly 22% occurring once; the ten biggest clones make up less than 4.5%. This CDR3 is 14 amino acids long. CDR1 and CDR2 (germline): DFQATT, SNEGSKA (reference sequence). V trimming: 8 bases; J trimming: 0 bases; junction bases outside the gene matches: 9.

This specimen was PBMCs from the stem cell graft donor, taken from the stem cell graft. The chain has TRBV20-1 and TRBJ1-1; 7 bases match TRBD1. The clonotype comes from a human donor who donated a stem cell graft to a child with acute myeloid leukemia. CDR3 amino acids: CSSSEGQLNTEAFF. The CDR3 bases are TGCAGTAGCAGCGAGGGACAGTTGAACACTGAAGCTTTCTTT.